This T cell receptor beta chain was obtained from a study of regulatory T cells in long-lasting Graves disease. For the study at large: Graves' patients with a new diagnosis had received antithyroid drugs under 3 months.

This clonotype was found a few times. iRepertoire HTBI primers and Arm-PCR of CDR3 regions built TCR beta libraries. TCRdb re-analysed the multiplex PCR reads in MiXCR, keeping a single row per CDR3 protein. The repertoire holds 580,000 or so distinct CDR3 sequences, with 15% to 20% as singletons. The CDR3 totals 14 residues. V lost 0 bases to trimming and J lost 7 bases, with 13 bases between them. Germline V gives CDR1 SGDLS, CDR2 YYNGEE. Sample time point: newly diagnosed GD, antithyroid drugs for less than 3 months. Extracted RNA from PBMCs served as the source of the TCR library. EDTA tubes were used for drawing around 8.8 milliliters of peripheral blood. These data were also reused for a study on T cells in Graves' hyperthyroidism and ophthalmopathy.

The TCR comes from a young man with Graves disease. This rearrangement joins TRBV9 to TRBJ1-2; D possibly corresponds to TRBD1 (5 bases). Sequenced here: peripheral blood mononuclear cells (PBMCs), sampled at new diagnosis, from a patient treated with antithyroid drugs. The CDR3 region has the DNA TGTGCCAGCAGCGTAGATCCCGGGGCGTTTGGCTACACCTTC. This codes for CASSVDPGAFGYTF.